Below, one TCR beta chain is given with its context. What it binds is unknown. PCR used 60 Vbeta primers and 13 Jbeta primers. Using immunoSEQ multiplex PCR, the repertoire was profiled, and TCRdb retains in-frame clones only, with some absent. The table lists 200,000 or so clones, approximately 84% of them singletons. The data stem from a study of cytomegalovirus exposure and HLA in healthy donors. General study results and limits: Among TCR beta chains, those listed as cytomegalovirus-associated numbered fewer than 200. Roughly uniform sequencing depth across donors was assumed, possibly incorrectly. Certain sequence variants were highly shared and formed a cluster, and this cluster was likely a sequencing artifact.

Trimming took off 5 bases at V and 1 base at J, with 14 bases between the two ends. Germline CDR1 is MNHEY and CDR2 is SMNVEV (reference sequence). The CDR3 totals 15 residues. Sequenced input: PBMCs. V is TRBV27 and J is TRBJ1-1; D remains ambiguous. The TCR comes from a man aged 50-59 years in good health and CMV-seronegative. CDR3 in DNA: TGTGCCAGCAGTCCCCGGGGTGCGTGGAACACTGAAGCTTTCTTT. It is translated as CASSPRGAWNTEAFF.